What follows are 20 T cell receptor beta chains derived from one specimen sequenced in a study of long-term antiretroviral therapy in people with HIV. The libraries were made with immunoSEQ v3.0 at survey level. The protocol was immunoSEQ multiplex PCR, while the TCRdb copy is restricted to in-frame clones and leaves out a portion. The profile covers roughly 30,000 clones, with 90% to 95% appearing a single time and about 4.4% taken by the ten largest. The source was unsorted PBMCs, collected 3.1 years after starting antiretroviral therapy. Source of these receptors: a man younger than 35 with HIV.

The chain joins TRBV4-3 to TRBJ2-1; D is undetermined. This CDR3 spans 14 amino acids. Germline loops: CDR1 LGHNA, CDR2 YSLEER. Trimming took off 3 bases at V and 9 bases at J, with 15 bases between the two ends. The CDR3 loop reads CASSHLQGPGEQFF. CDR3 bases: TGCGCCAGCAGCCACCTACAAGGTCCCGGTGAGCAGTTCTTC.

J is TRBJ2-1 and V is TRBV18; maybe TRBD1 (5 bases). The CDR3 runs to 14 residues. The ends were cut back, 5 bases at V and 7 bases at J, with 15 bases in the middle. The germline CDR1 and CDR2 sequences are KGHSH and LQKENI. The CDR3 here is CASSVGAFLNEQFF. CDR3 coding DNA: TGTGCCAGCTCAGTTGGGGCATTCCTGAATGAGCAGTTCTTC.

The J gene is TRBJ2-1, the V gene TRBV6-6; 9 nucleotides agree with TRBD1. The CDR3 extends over 14 amino acids. Germline V gene data show CDR1 as MNHNY and CDR2 as SVGAGI (reference sequence). Trimming took 5 bases from V and 7 from J; bases not matched to a gene: 6. For the CDR3, the DNA is TGTGCCAGCAGTCCCCCGACAGGGGGAAATGAGCAGTTCTTC. Translated: CASSPPTGGNEQFF.

The rearrangement joins TRBV5-1 to TRBJ2-7, with a possible D match to TRBD2 (5 bases). The CDR3 sequence is 14 residues long. The germline V gene encodes CDR1 SGHRS and CDR2 YFSETQ. V dropped 2 bases and J dropped 0 bases, with 9 bases sitting between them. The CDR3 DNA is TGCGCCAGCAGCTTTGAGGGAAGCTCCTACGAGCAGTACTTC. Translated: CASSFEGSSYEQYF.

This chain's CDR3 is CASTRRSGGRAGLETQYF. CDR3 DNA: TGTGCCAGTACCCGGAGAAGCGGGGGGCGGGCCGGGTTAGAGACCCAGTACTTC. V and J are TRBV19 and TRBJ2-5, with TRBD2 matching over 9 bases. The germline V gene has CDR1 LNHDA and CDR2 SQIVND (reference sequence). V trimming: 7 bases; J trimming: 4 bases; junction bases outside the gene matches: 19. This CDR3 has 18 amino acids.

This rearrangement joins TRBV7-2 to TRBJ2-7; D possibly corresponds to TRBD1 (6 bases). Deletions cut 2 bases from V and 5 bases from J, with 13 bases between. CDR3 length: 14 residues. Looked up from germline, CDR1 is SGHTA and CDR2 is FQGNSA. The CDR3 loop is CASSLSRTADEQYF. CDR3 nucleotide sequence: TGTGCCAGCAGCTTATCCCGGACAGCGGACGAGCAGTACTTC.

The chain is built from TRBV15 and TRBJ2-2; no clear D. Trimming left V 2 bases short and J 0 bases short, with 4 bases between. The CDR3 is 14 residues long. Per the germline V gene, CDR1 is LNHNV and CDR2 is YYDKDF (reference sequence). The CDR3 region is CATSRRSNTGELFF. In nucleotides, the CDR3 is TGTGCCACCAGCAGAAGGTCGAACACCGGGGAGCTGTTTTTT.

The chain uses TRBV7-2 and TRBJ2-1; TRBD1 might be the D (5 bases). The ends were cut back, 1 base at V and 4 bases at J, with 11 bases in the middle. The germline V gene has CDR1 SGHTA and CDR2 FQGNSA. CDR3 length equals 15 residues. CDR3 coding DNA: TGTGCCAGCAGCTTAGGGTGGGGCAGTTACAATGAGCAGTTCTTC. Protein product: CASSLGWGSYNEQFF.

The genes are TRBV7-2 and TRBJ2-5; D call uncertain. V was trimmed by 4 bases and J by 5 bases, leaving 11 bases between them. Germline lookup yields CDR1 SGHTA and CDR2 FQGNSA. The CDR3 contains 13 residues. This CDR3 is CASSSGTLETQYF. The CDR3 DNA follows: TGTGCCAGCAGCTCCGGAACTTTGGAGACCCAGTACTTC.

This clone appeared once. The chain joins TRBV2 to TRBJ2-2; maybe TRBD1 (6 bases). This CDR3 spans 13 amino acids. V was trimmed by 7 bases and J by 0 bases, leaving 6 bases between them. Germline lookup yields CDR1 SNHLY and CDR2 FYNNEI. The CDR3 coding sequence is TGTGCCAGCAAGGGGGCGAACACCGGGGAGCTGTTTTTT. It encodes CASKGANTGELFF.

The CDR3 is CASRLSVSSYNEQFF. The CDR3 coding sequence is TGTGCCAGCAGACTTAGCGTGAGCTCCTACAATGAGCAGTTCTTC. The chain links TRBV7-9 to TRBJ2-1; tentatively, D is TRBD2 (5 bases). This CDR3 has 15 residues. V dropped 6 bases and J dropped 0 bases, with 12 bases sitting between them. Germline CDR1 is SEHNR and CDR2 is FQNEAQ (reference sequence).

The chain combines TRBV5-1 with TRBJ1-4, with TRBD1 identical over 7 bases. Germline CDR1 is SGHRS and CDR2 is YFSETQ. Trimming cost V 0 bases and J 7 bases; bases outside gene matches: 6. This CDR3 has 15 residues. CDR3 protein: CASSLVGGRGEKLFF. As DNA, the CDR3 is TGCGCCAGCAGCTTGGTAGGGGGCCGGGGTGAAAAACTGTTTTTT.

V usage is TRBV10-2 and J usage is TRBJ2-7; D gene unclear. The CDR3 runs to 10 residues. Trimming took 6 bases from V and 6 from J, leaving 6 bases between them. Germline CDR1 reads WSHSY; CDR2 reads SAAADI. CDR3 sequence: CASREVEQYF. CDR3 nucleotide sequence: TGCGCCAGCAGAGAGGTCGAGCAGTACTTC.

This chain connects TRBV4-3 to TRBJ1-4; D is possibly TRBD1 (5 bases). There are 17 residues in the CDR3. Looked up from germline, CDR1 is LGHNA and CDR2 is YSLEER. V was clipped by 1 base and J by 4 bases, with 16 bases between them. The chain's CDR3 is CASSQGAGGSDNEKLFF. CDR3 DNA: TGCGCCAGCAGCCAAGGGGCTGGGGGGTCCGATAATGAAAAACTGTTTTTT.

This clone showed up just once. The V gene is TRBV7-2, the J gene TRBJ2-2; unclear D gene. V lost 5 bases to trimming and J lost 8 bases, with 18 bases between them. CDR1 SGHTA and CDR2 FQGNSA come from the germline V gene. The CDR3 has 15 residues. The CDR3 sequence: CASSHPLLRAGELFF. The CDR3 DNA reads TGTGCCAGCAGCCATCCACTTTTAAGGGCGGGGGAGCTGTTTTTT.

CDR3 in DNA: TGTGCCAGCAGCTTGTGGGGGACAGGGAATGAAAAACTGTTTTTT. Translating gives CASSLWGTGNEKLFF. This rearrangement joins TRBV5-7 to TRBJ1-4, with 9 bases that match TRBD1. TRBV5-7 is noted as an ORF with a role that remains uncertain. J gave up 5 bases and V 1 base, and 3 bases lay outside the gene matches. CDR3 length: 15 residues.

V and J are TRBV4-3 and TRBJ2-1; 8 nucleotides line up with TRBD2. CDR3 length: 17 residues. In germline, CDR1 is LGHNA, CDR2 YSLEER. Trimming at V came to 3 bases and at J to 0 bases, leaving 7 bases not matched to a gene. The CDR3 is CASSHLLAESSYNEQFF. The CDR3 DNA reads as TGCGCCAGCAGCCACCTACTAGCGGAGAGCTCCTACAATGAGCAGTTCTTC.

The DNA of the CDR3 is TGTGCCAGCAGTCTCCTTCGACAGGGGTACACTGAAGCTTTCTTT. The encoded protein is CASSLLRQGYTEAFF. This chain uses TRBV27 with TRBJ1-1, with TRBD1 matching 8 bases. CDR3 size: 15 residues. V was clipped by 5 bases and J by 3 bases; unmatched bases: 8. The germline V gene has CDR1 MNHEY and CDR2 SMNVEV (reference sequence).

The rearrangement uses TRBV5-1 and TRBJ2-7; 7 nucleotides match TRBD1. The germline CDR1 and CDR2 sequences are SGHRS and YFSETQ. Trimming cost V 4 bases and J 2 bases; bases outside gene matches: 15. The CDR3 is made up of 17 amino acids. The CDR3 is CASSREPRDSFAYEQYF. CDR3 nucleotides: TGCGCCAGCAGCAGAGAGCCCCGGGACAGTTTTGCCTACGAGCAGTACTTC.

This clone has a handful of counts. The chain has TRBV5-4 and TRBJ2-7, with TRBD1 as a possible D gene (5 bases). The CDR3 has 13 residues. Germline CDR1 reads SGHNT; CDR2 reads YYREEE (reference sequence). V shed 5 bases and J shed 0 bases, with 9 bases lying between them. DNA of the CDR3: TGTGCCAGCAGAACCGACAGCTCCTACGAGCAGTACTTC. Amino acid sequence: CASRTDSSYEQYF.